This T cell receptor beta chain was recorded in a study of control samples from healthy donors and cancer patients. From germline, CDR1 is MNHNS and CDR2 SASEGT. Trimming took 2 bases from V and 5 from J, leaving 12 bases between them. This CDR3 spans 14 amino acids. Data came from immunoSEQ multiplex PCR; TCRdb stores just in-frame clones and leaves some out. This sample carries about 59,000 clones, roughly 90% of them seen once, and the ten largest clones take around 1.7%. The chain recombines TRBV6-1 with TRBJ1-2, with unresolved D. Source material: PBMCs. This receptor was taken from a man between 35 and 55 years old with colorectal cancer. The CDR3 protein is CASSEYVTVYGYTF. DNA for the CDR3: TGTGCCAGCAGTGAATATGTAACAGTTTATGGCTACACCTTC.